A single sample is the source of the 14 T cell receptor beta chains below, sequenced in a study of shared clonotypes between healthy human individuals. The data were produced by immunoSEQ multiplex PCR, yet TCRdb's version contains in-frame clones alone and is incomplete. The sample records over 850,000 clones, 70% to 80% being singletons. The sample taken for sequencing was memory CD4+ T cells from PBMCs. Subset defined: CD45RA-negative fraction. The origin of the receptors is a man aged 18 to 35 in good health. Some clones in this sample may be carry-over from other donors' samples.

This chain uses TRBV5-1 with TRBJ2-7; D is ambiguous. Per germline, CDR1 SGHRS and CDR2 YFSETQ. This CDR3 comprises 15 residues. V was trimmed by 2 bases and J by 0 bases, leaving 12 bases between them. The CDR3 spells CASSFWVTTSYEQYF. As DNA, the CDR3 is TGCGCCAGCAGCTTTTGGGTTACCACCTCCTACGAGCAGTACTTC.

This clone has just a few counts. Additional DNA sequences in this sample encode the identical CDR3. V and J are TRBV29-1 and TRBJ2-5, with no clear D. This CDR3 is 12 amino acids long. The germline V and J ends were trimmed by 3 bases and 1 base, with 6 bases remaining between them. Germline V gives CDR1 SQVTM, CDR2 ANQGSEA. CDR3 sequence: CSVDRLQETQYF. For the CDR3, the DNA is TGCAGCGTTGATCGTCTCCAAGAGACCCAGTACTTC.

V is TRBV30 and J is TRBJ2-2; a possible D gene is TRBD2 (6 bases). CDR3 length: 14 residues. Between the trimmed V and J ends, which lost 2 bases and 7 bases, there was a span of 14 bases. Germline V gene sequence: CDR1 GTSNPN, CDR2 SVGIG (reference sequence). CDR3 in DNA: TGTGCCTGGAGTCGATTATCGGGGGTCGGGGAGCTGTTTTTT. This sequence encodes CAWSRLSGVGELFF.

Details on this clone: The sample carries other DNA sequences with the same CDR3. The rearrangement joins TRBV5-1 to TRBJ2-7; the match to TRBD1 covers 8 bases. V dropped 4 bases and J dropped 2; count of bases not matched to a gene: 5. Germline V CDR1 and CDR2: SGHRS, YFSETQ. The CDR3 covers 14 residues. The CDR3 protein is CASSPSTGAYEQYF. CDR3 nucleotide sequence: TGCGCCAGCAGCCCCTCGACAGGGGCCTACGAGCAGTACTTC.

The genes are TRBV9 and TRBJ2-1; 9 nucleotides agree with TRBD1. CDR1 is SGDLS, CDR2 YYNGEE, per germline. With V trimmed by 4 bases and J by 4 bases, 9 bases remained unmatched. The CDR3 covers 16 residues. The CDR3 sequence: CASSPLSGQGYNEQFF. The CDR3 DNA reads as TGTGCCAGCAGCCCCCTATCGGGACAGGGATACAATGAGCAGTTCTTC.

The chain couples TRBV5-1 to TRBJ2-2, with 10 bases that match TRBD1. Germline assignment: CDR1 SGHRS and CDR2 YFSETQ. Trimming cost V 8 bases and J 10 bases; bases outside gene matches: 17. The CDR3 length is 16 residues. The CDR3 reads CASKMGQGTHPEELFF. The CDR3 DNA sequence: TGCGCCAGTAAAATGGGACAGGGGACCCACCCAGAGGAGCTGTTTTTT.

The J gene is TRBJ2-5, the V gene TRBV5-4; TRBD2 matches at 9 bases. V lost 4 bases to trimming and J lost 0 bases; unmatched junction nucleotides: 7. Germline CDR1 reads SGHNT; CDR2 reads YYREEE (reference sequence). The CDR3 is 16 residues long. The CDR3 DNA follows: TGTGCCAGCAGCACACTAGCGGGTGAGTACCAAGAGACCCAGTACTTC. Protein: CASSTLAGEYQETQYF.

V gene TRBV11-2 combines with J gene TRBJ1-4, with TRBD1 identical over 8 bases. The CDR3 totals 15 residues. Trimming at V came to 5 bases and at J to 5 bases, leaving 7 bases not matched to a gene. Germline V gives CDR1 SGHAT, CDR2 FQNNGV. CDR3 in amino acids: CASSQQGGGNEKLFF. The CDR3 coding sequence is TGTGCCAGCAGCCAACAGGGGGGAGGCAATGAAAAACTGTTTTTT. Using reference TRBV11-2 and TRBJ1-4 for the parts outside the CDR3, the full variable domain is EAGVAQSPRYKIIEKRQSVAFWCNPISGHATLYWYQQILGQGPKLLIQFQNNGVVDDSQLPKDRFSAERLKGVDSTLKIQPAKLEDSAVYLCASSQQGGGNEKLFFGSGTQLSVL.

The chain carries TRBV5-1 and TRBJ2-5; a weak D match, TRBD2 (5 bases). The V end was cut by 4 bases, the J end by 1 base, with 11 bases between. Germline CDR1 is SGHRS and CDR2 is YFSETQ. This CDR3 has 14 residues. CDR3 DNA: TGCGCCAGCAGCCCGACTACTACCCAAGAGACCCAGTACTTC. This codes for CASSPTTTQETQYF. Drawing the rest from reference TRBV5-1 and TRBJ2-5, the complete variable domain is KAGVTQTPRYLIKTRGQQVTLSCSPISGHRSVSWYQQTPGQGLQFLFEYFSETQRNKGNFPGRFSGRQFSNSRSEMNVSTLELGDSALYLCASSPTTTQETQYFGPGTRLLVL.

The rearrangement joins TRBV30 to TRBJ2-1; D not resolved. The CDR3 runs 14 residues. V was shortened by 1 base and J by 4 bases, with 11 bases between the two germline ends. CDR1 and CDR2 (germline): GTSNPN, SVGIG (reference sequence). CDR3 sequence: CAWSAGNSYNEQFF. As DNA, the CDR3 is TGTGCCTGGAGTGCCGGTAATTCGTACAATGAGCAGTTCTTC.

This clone was seen just once. This chain links TRBV5-1 with TRBJ2-1, with 11 bases identical to TRBD2. The trim removed 0 bases at V and 5 bases at J, leaving 4 bases unmatched. Per germline, CDR1 SGHRS and CDR2 YFSETQ. The CDR3 totals 16 residues. This CDR3 reads CASSLGGLAENNEQFF. The CDR3 coding sequence is TGCGCCAGCAGCTTGGGGGGACTAGCGGAGAACAATGAGCAGTTCTTC. Full variable domain (outside the CDR3, taken from reference TRBV5-1 and TRBJ2-1): KAGVTQTPRYLIKTRGQQVTLSCSPISGHRSVSWYQQTPGQGLQFLFEYFSETQRNKGNFPGRFSGRQFSNSRSEMNVSTLELGDSALYLCASSLGGLAENNEQFFGPGTRLTVL.

V and J are TRBV10-3 and TRBJ2-7; D may be TRBD2 (5 bases). V shed 2 bases and J shed 5 bases, with 13 bases lying between them. Looked up from germline, CDR1 is ENHRY and CDR2 is SYGVKD. The CDR3 extends over 14 amino acids. The DNA for the CDR3 is TGTGCCATCAGTGAGGGGCTAGCAAATGACGAGCAGTACTTC. This codes for CAISEGLANDEQYF.

The chain combines TRBV7-9 with TRBJ1-2; D call uncertain. Trimming shortened V by 5 bases and J by 3 bases, and 10 bases separated the two germline ends. This CDR3 has 13 amino acids. Germline lookup yields CDR1 SEHNR and CDR2 FQNEAQ (reference sequence). The CDR3 DNA follows: TGTGCCAGCAGCCGCGGACGGGACTATGGCTACACCTTC. Amino acid sequence: CASSRGRDYGYTF.

V gene TRBV9 combines with J gene TRBJ2-7, with D perhaps TRBD2 (5 bases). V was pared by 4 bases and J by 3 bases, with 14 bases between. CDR1 and CDR2 from the germline V gene are SGDLS and YYNGEE. This CDR3 is built from 14 residues. This chain's CDR3 is CASSYLGEGYEQYF. CDR3 DNA: TGTGCCAGCAGCTACTTAGGAGAGGGCTACGAGCAGTACTTC.